The clone carrying this T cell receptor (beta chain) was observed at least ten times. This sample was taken from a study of blood T cell repertoires in COVID-19. Study in general: The samples span acute and convalescent COVID-19 from the United States, Italy and Spain. T cells, B-cell-depleted T cells, or PBMCs provided the cDNA or gDNA that served as material.

This CDR3 is 20 amino acids long. Germline V gene sequence: CDR1 MGHRA, CDR2 YSYEKL. Trimming shortened V by 1 base and J by 0 bases, and 22 bases separated the two germline ends. Authors' methods: Amplification of reference gene primers was used by the study to estimate nucleated cell counts. Assay: immunoSEQ multiplex PCR; the TCRdb copy retains only in-frame clones and omits some. V and J calls and clone size are those listed in that table; D and trimming were worked out from the DNA. The profile covers about 83,000 clones, with 85% to 90% appearing a single time and roughly 20% taken by the ten largest.

Sequenced material: peripheral blood. The source is a woman aged 80 or older in a cohort sampled during active or convalescent COVID-19. This sequence joins TRBV4-1 and TRBJ1-5; possibly TRBD1 for D (6 bases). The chain's CDR3 is CASSQAFFPTGTRSNQPQHF. The CDR3 nucleotides read TGCGCCAGCAGCCAAGCTTTTTTCCCCACCGGGACACGTAGCAATCAGCCCCAGCATTTT.